This TCR beta chain was observed in a study of T cells in localized non-small cell lung cancer. Study conclusions and caveats: Of the top 100 tumor clones, median 57 were in adjacent lung, about 26 among its top 100. Because sequencing included only one region (of the tumor), heterogeneity remains possible. Measurement of T cell clonality placed uninvolved adjacent lung highest, above the level in tumor. Longer overall survival was seen with higher T cell density measured in blood.

For this clone: Its antigen is unknown.

TCRdb's table, derived via immunoSEQ multiplex PCR, lists solely in-frame clones and lacks some. The table includes around 140,000 clones, about 90% detected once. With 2 bases removed from V and 8 bases from J, the gap between germline ends came to 12 bases. There are 13 residues in the CDR3. CDR1 and CDR2 (germline): ENHRY, SYGVKD. The genes are TRBV10-3 and TRBJ1-2; weak D call: TRBD1 (5 bases). The sequence derives from a female donor of 60 years or more with stage I lung adenocarcinoma. Sequencing used peripheral blood, obtained before any cancer treatment. CDR3 nucleotide sequence: TGTGCCATCAGTGAGGGGGACCACCAGGGCTACACCTTC. It codes for CAISEGDHQGYTF.